The present T cell receptor beta chain was sequenced within a study of T cell responses to AZD1222 COVID-19 vaccine. Whole-study findings and limits: AZD1222 recipients seropositive at baseline numbered only five to seven. Nearly half of the spike-specific TCRs reportedly recognize variant regions that carry no mutations.

For this clone: The antigen is unknown.

Germline loops: CDR1 SGHRS, CDR2 YFSETQ. With V trimmed by 2 bases and J by 4 bases, 4 bases remained unmatched. CDR3 size: 14 residues. Generated by immunoSEQ multiplex PCR, the TCRdb table keeps only in-frame clones and is missing some. This sample yields around 160,000 clones, of which 80% to 85% are seen a single time; roughly 4.3% belongs to the top ten. The rearrangement uses TRBV5-1 and TRBJ2-3; 7 bases fit TRBD1. This TCR was sampled from an adult in good health. Sequenced here: peripheral blood, sampled on day 0 of MenACWY control vaccination. In DNA, the CDR3 is TGCGCCAGCAGCTTTGGGACAGCGGCAGATACGCAGTATTTT. Translating gives CASSFGTAADTQYF.